The source of this T cell receptor beta chain is a study of T cells in Graves' hyperthyroidism and ophthalmopathy. On this clonotype itself: What it binds is not known.

The germline V gene encodes CDR1 KGHDR and CDR2 SFDVKD. Trimming took 5 bases from V and 3 from J, leaving 9 bases between them. The length of the CDR3 is 13 residues. From RNA transcripts, TCR beta CDR3 regions were amplified. The TCR CDR3 was amplified in a first-round RT-PCR using the HTBI primer set. TCRdb redid the calling of the multiplex PCR reads with MiXCR, one entry per CDR3 protein. Among 600,000 or so distinct CDR3 sequences, about half were seen once, and the ten largest hold 8.2%. Overall study results and limits: Within blood appeared most thyroid clonotypes that had expanded above 0.001. Prediction of ophthalmopathy progression came a median roughly 6.4 months pre-onset.

This receptor was obtained from a woman between 18 and 29 years old with Graves' hyperthyroidism. The sample consisted of peripheral blood or thyroid tissue (not recorded which). The rearrangement links TRBV24-1 to TRBJ1-1; D is unclear. The CDR3 DNA reads TGTGCCACCAGTGCGAGCAGCCACACTGAAGCTTTCTTT. As protein: CATSASSHTEAFF.